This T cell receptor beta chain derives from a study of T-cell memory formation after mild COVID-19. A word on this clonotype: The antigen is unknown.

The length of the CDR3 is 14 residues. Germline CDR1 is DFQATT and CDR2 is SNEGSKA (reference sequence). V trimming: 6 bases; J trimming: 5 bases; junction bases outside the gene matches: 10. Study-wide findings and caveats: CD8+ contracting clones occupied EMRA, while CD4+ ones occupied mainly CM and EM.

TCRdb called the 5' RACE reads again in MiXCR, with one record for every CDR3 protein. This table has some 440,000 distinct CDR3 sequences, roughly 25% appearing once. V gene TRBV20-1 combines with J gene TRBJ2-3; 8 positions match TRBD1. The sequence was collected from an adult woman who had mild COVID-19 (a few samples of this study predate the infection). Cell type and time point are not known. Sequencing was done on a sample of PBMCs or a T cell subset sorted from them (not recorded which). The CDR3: CSAPRQGRRDTQYF. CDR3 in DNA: TGCAGTGCCCCGAGACAGGGGAGGCGAGATACGCAGTATTTT.